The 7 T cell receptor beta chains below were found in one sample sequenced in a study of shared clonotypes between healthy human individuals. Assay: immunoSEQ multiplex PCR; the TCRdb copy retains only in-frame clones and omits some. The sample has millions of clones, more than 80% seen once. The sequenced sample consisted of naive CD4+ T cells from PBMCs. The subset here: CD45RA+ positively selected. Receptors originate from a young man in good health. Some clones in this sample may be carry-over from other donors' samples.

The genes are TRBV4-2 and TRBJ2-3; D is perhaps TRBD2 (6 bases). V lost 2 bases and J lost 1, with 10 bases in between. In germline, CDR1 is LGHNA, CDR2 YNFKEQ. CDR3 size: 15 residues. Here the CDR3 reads CASSQLAPGTDTQYF. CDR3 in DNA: TGTGCCAGCAGCCAACTAGCGCCGGGCACAGATACGCAGTATTTT.

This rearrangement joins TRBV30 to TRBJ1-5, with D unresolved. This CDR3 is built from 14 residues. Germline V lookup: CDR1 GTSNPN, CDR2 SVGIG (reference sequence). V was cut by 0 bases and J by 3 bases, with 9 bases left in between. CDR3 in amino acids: CAWSVTAVNQPQHF. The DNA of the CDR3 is TGTGCCTGGAGTGTTACAGCTGTCAATCAGCCCCAGCATTTT.

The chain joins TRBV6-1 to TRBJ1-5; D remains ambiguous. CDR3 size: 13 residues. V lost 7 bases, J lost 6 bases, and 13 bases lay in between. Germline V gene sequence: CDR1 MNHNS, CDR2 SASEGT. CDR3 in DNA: TGTGCCAGCAACAACTGGGTAGGTCAGCCCCAGCATTTT. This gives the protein CASNNWVGQPQHF.

The CDR3 sequence: CASSLRLSGLAVYNEQFF. Written as DNA, the CDR3 is TGTGCCAGCAGCTTAAGGTTATCGGGACTAGCGGTTTACAATGAGCAGTTCTTC. V and J are TRBV7-2 and TRBJ2-1; 11 bases are shared with TRBD2. The CDR3 runs to 18 residues. Per the germline V gene, CDR1 is SGHTA and CDR2 is FQGNSA. The ends lost 2 bases at V and 4 bases at J; junction bases unmatched: 10.

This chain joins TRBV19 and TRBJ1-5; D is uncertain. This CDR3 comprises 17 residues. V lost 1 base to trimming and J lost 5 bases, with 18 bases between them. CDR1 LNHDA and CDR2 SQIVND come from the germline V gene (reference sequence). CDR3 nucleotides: TGTGCCAGTAGTATAGGAAAGAAGGGCGGTGCGGATCAGCCCCAGCATTTT. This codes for CASSIGKKGGADQPQHF. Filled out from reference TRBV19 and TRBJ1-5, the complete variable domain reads DGGITQSPKYLFRKEGQNVTLSCEQNLNHDAMYWYRQDPGQGLRLIYYSQIVNDFQKGDIAEGYSVSREKKESFPLTVTSAQKNPTAFYLCASSIGKKGGADQPQHFGDGTRLSIL.

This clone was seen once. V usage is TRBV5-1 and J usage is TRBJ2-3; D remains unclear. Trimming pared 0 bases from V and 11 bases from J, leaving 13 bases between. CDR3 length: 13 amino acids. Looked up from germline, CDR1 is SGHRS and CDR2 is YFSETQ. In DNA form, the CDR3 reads TGCGCCAGCAGCTTGGCTGTCGGCGGTCAGCAGTATTTT. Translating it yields CASSLAVGGQQYF.

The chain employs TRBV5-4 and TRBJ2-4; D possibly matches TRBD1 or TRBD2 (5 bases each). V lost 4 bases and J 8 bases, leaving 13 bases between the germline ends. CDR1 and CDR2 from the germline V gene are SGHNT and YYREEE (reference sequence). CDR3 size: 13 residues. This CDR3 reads CASSGPGGYIQYF. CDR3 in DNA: TGTGCCAGCAGCGGCCCTGGGGGTTACATTCAGTACTTC.